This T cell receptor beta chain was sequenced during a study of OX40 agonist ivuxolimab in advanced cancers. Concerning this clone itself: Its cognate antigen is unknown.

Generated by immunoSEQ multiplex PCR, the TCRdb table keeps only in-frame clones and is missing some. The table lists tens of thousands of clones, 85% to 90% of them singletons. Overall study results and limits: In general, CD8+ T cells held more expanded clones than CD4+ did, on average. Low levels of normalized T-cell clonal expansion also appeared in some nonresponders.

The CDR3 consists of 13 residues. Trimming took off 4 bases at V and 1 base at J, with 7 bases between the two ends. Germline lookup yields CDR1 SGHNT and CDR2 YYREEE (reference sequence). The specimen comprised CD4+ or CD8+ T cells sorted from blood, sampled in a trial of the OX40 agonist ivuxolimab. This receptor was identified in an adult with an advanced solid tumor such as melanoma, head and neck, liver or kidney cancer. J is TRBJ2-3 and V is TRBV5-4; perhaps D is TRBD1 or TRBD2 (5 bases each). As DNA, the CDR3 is TGTGCCAGCAGCGAGGGGCGCACAGATACGCAGTATTTT. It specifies CASSEGRTDTQYF. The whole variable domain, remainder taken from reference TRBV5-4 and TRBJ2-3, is ETGVTQSPTHLIKTRGQQVTLRCSSQSGHNTVSWYQQALGQGPQFIFQYYREEENGRGNFPPRFSGLQFPNYSSELNVNALELDDSALYLCASSEGRTDTQYFGPGTRLTVL.